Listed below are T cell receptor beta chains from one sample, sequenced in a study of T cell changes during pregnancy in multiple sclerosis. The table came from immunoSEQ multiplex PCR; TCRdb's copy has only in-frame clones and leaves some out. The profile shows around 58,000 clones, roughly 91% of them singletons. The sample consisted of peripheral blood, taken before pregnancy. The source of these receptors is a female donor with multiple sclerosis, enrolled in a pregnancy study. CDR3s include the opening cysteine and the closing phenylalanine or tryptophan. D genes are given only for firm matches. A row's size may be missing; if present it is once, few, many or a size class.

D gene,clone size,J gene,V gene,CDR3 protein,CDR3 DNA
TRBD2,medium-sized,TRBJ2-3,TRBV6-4,CASSDSSGGADTQYF,TGTGCCAGCAGTGACTCTAGCGGGGGGGCAGATACGCAGTATTTT
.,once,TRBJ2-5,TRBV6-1,CASSDAGRETQYF,TGTGCCAGCAGTGACGCGGGCAGAGAGACCCAGTACTTC
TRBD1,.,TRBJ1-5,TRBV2,CASTSGGPWGPQHF,TGTGCCAGCACTTCAGGGGGTCCTTGGGGGCCCCAGCATTTT
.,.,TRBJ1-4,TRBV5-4,CASSSEGVTNEKLFF,TGTGCCAGCAGCAGTGAAGGGGTAACTAATGAAAAACTGTTTTTT
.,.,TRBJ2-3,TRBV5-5,CASSFLGGASTDTQYF,TGTGCCAGCAGCTTCCTCGGAGGTGCCAGCACAGATACGCAGTATTTT
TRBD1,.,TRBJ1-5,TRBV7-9,CASSSGQGARSNQPQHF,TGTGCCAGCAGCTCGGGACAGGGGGCGCGGAGCAATCAGCCCCAGCATTTT
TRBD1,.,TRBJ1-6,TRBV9,CASSDSRDRPNSPLHF,TGTGCCAGCAGCGATAGTCGGGACAGGCCAAATTCACCCCTCCACTTT
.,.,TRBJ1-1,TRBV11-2,CASSFRHSQGQNTEAFF,TGTGCCAGCAGCTTTCGTCATTCCCAGGGGCAGAACACTGAAGCTTTCTTT
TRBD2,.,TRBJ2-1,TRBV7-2,CASSLVGTSGGQFF,TGTGCCAGCAGCTTAGTTGGGACTAGCGGAGGGCAGTTCTTC
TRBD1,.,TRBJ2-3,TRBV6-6,CASRTGDTQYF,TGTGCCAGCAGGACAGGGGATACGCAGTATTTT
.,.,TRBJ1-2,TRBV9,CASSGTLNGYTF,TGTGCCAGCAGCGGGACTTTAAATGGCTACACCTTC
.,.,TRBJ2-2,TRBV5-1,CASSLTTGTGELFF,TGCGCCAGCAGCTTGACCACAGGGACCGGGGAGCTGTTTTTT
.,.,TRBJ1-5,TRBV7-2,CASSQRVARNQPQHF,TGTGCCAGCAGCCAGCGGGTGGCCCGTAATCAGCCCCAGCATTTT
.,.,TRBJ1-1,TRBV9,CASSVVRTATEAFF,TGTGCCAGCAGCGTAGTACGGACAGCCACTGAAGCTTTCTTT
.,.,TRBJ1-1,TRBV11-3,CASSPGDRENTEAFF,TGTGCCAGCAGCCCCGGCGATCGGGAGAACACTGAAGCTTTCTTT
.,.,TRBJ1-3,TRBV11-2,CASSTQGASGNTIYF,TGTGCCAGCAGCACACAGGGAGCCTCTGGAAACACCATATATTTT
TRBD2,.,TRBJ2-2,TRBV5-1,CASSLQLGPISGGTGELFF,TGCGCCAGCAGCTTGCAACTCGGGCCGATTAGCGGGGGGACCGGGGAGCTGTTTTTT
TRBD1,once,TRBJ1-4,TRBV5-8,CASSFGQDATNEKLFF,TGTGCCAGCAGCTTCGGACAGGATGCAACTAATGAAAAACTGTTTTTT
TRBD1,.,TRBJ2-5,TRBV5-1,CASRPKRGREETQYF,TGCGCCAGCAGACCGAAGAGGGGGCGCGAAGAGACCCAGTACTTC
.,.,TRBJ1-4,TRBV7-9,CASSLSLSNEKLFF,TGTGCCAGCAGCTTATCTCTTTCTAATGAAAAACTGTTTTTT
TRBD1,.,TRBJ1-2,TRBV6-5,CASSYNQGGSVGYTF,TGTGCCAGCAGTTACAACCAGGGGGGCTCCGTTGGCTACACCTTC
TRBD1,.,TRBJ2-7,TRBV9,CASSRSQGASSYEQYF,TGTGCCAGCAGCCGAAGCCAGGGGGCTAGTTCATACGAGCAGTACTTC
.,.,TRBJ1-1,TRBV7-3,CASSLTSPVNTEAFF,TGTGCCAGCAGCTTAACCTCTCCAGTGAACACTGAAGCTTTCTTT
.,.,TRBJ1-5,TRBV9,CASSVDTGTQPQHF,TGTGCCAGCAGCGTAGACACAGGGACTCAGCCCCAGCATTTT
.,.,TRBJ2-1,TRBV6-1,CASSEVQGSYNEQFF,TGTGCCAGCAGTGAAGTTCAGGGATCATACAATGAGCAGTTCTTC
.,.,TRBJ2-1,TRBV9,CASSEGNRDNEQFF,TGTGCCAGCAGCGAAGGTAATCGGGACAATGAGCAGTTCTTC
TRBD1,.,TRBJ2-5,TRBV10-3,CAISASGQGQETQYF,TGTGCCATCAGTGCGAGTGGACAGGGGCAAGAGACCCAGTACTTC
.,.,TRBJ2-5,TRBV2,CASPMGGAGETQYF,TGTGCCAGCCCTATGGGCGGGGCCGGAGAGACCCAGTACTTC
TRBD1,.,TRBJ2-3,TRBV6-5,CASSYSDRATDTQYF,TGTGCCAGCAGTTACTCGGACAGGGCCACAGATACGCAGTATTTT
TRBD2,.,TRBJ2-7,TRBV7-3,CASSWTGGGSYEQYF,TGTGCCAGCAGCTGGACCGGGGGGGGCTCCTACGAGCAGTACTTC
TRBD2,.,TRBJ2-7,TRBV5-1,CASSPIAGGPGEQYF,TGCGCCAGCAGCCCGATAGCGGGGGGGCCTGGGGAGCAGTACTTC
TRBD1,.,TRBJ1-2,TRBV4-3,CASSLGQGGENGYTF,TGCGCCAGCAGCTTGGGGCAGGGGGGTGAGAATGGCTACACCTTC
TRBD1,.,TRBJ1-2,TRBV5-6,CASSFRTGRNYGYTF,TGTGCCAGCAGCTTTCGGACAGGGAGGAACTATGGCTACACCTTC
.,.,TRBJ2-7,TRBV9,CASSPGDPRAYEQYF,TGTGCCAGCAGCCCGGGGGACCCCAGGGCCTACGAGCAGTACTTC
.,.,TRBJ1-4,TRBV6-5,CASSPGWEKLFF,TGTGCCAGCAGCCCGGGGTGGGAAAAACTGTTTTTT
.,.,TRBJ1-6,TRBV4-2,CASSQDGGNSPLHF,TGTGCCAGCAGCCAAGACGGCGGAAATTCACCCCTCCACTTT
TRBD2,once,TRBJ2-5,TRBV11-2,CASSPRLAGGPVETQYF,TGTGCCAGCAGCCCAAGACTAGCGGGGGGGCCTGTGGAGACCCAGTACTTC
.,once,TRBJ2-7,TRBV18,CASSPPKEAVHEQYF,TGTGCCAGCTCACCACCCAAGGAAGCGGTCCACGAGCAGTACTTC
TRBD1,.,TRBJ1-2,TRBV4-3,CASSQRGRGSYGYTF,TGCGCCAGCAGCCAAAGGGGGCGCGGATCTTATGGCTACACCTTC
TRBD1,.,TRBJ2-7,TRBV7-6,CASSRGQQGYEQYF,TGTGCCAGCAGCCGGGGACAGCAAGGATACGAGCAGTACTTC
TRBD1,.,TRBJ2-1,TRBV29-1,CSVGQEKQFF,TGCAGCGTCGGACAGGAGAAGCAGTTCTTC
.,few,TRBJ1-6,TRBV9,CASSVGQNNSPLHF,TGTGCCAGCAGCGTAGGGCAGAATAATTCACCCCTCCACTTT
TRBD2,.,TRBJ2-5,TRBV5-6,CASSLKRLAGVQETQYF,TGTGCCAGCAGCTTGAAACGTCTAGCGGGGGTACAAGAGACCCAGTACTTC
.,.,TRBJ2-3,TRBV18,CATADTGGDTQYF,TGTGCCACCGCTGACACCGGAGGGGATACGCAGTATTTT
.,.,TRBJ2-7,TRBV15,CATSRGVGATYEQYF,TGTGCCACCAGCAGAGGTGTGGGGGCAACCTACGAGCAGTACTTC
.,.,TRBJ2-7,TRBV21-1,CASSKGRERQYF,TGTGCCAGCAGCAAAGGAAGAGAAAGGCAGTACTTC
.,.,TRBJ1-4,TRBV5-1,CASSPARLGSRNEKLFF,TGCGCCAGCAGCCCTGCCCGGTTGGGGAGCCGGAATGAAAAACTGTTTTTT
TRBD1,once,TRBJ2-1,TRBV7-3,CASSLQGQVYNEQFF,TGTGCCAGCAGCTTACAGGGACAGGTATACAATGAGCAGTTCTTC
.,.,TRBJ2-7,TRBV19,CASSITGRDEQYF,TGTGCCAGTAGTATAACCGGCCGGGACGAGCAGTACTTC
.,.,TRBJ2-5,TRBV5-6,CASSAAETQYF,TGTGCCAGCAGCGCCGCGGAGACCCAGTACTTC
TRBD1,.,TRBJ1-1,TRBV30,CAWREGTGFNKAFF,TGTGCCTGGAGGGAAGGGACAGGGTTCAATAAAGCTTTCTTT
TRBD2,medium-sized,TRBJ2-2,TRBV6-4,CASSENGGDTGELFF,TGTGCCAGCAGTGAGAACGGGGGGGACACCGGGGAGCTGTTTTTT
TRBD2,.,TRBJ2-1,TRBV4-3,CASSLPTFPSGGALGDEQFF,TGCGCCAGCAGCTTACCAACCTTCCCTAGCGGGGGGGCCCTTGGGGATGAGCAGTTCTTC
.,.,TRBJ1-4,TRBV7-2,CASSLVADIREKLFF,TGTGCCAGCAGCTTAGTTGCGGACATACGTGAAAAACTGTTTTTT